Listed here are 4 T cell receptor beta chains from one sample, sequenced in a study of PD-1 blockade in mismatch repair-deficient tumors. Repertoires were generated with immunoSEQ multiplex PCR, while TCRdb's copy carries only in-frame clones and drops some. Of roughly 120,000 clones listed, roughly 90% were seen once; the top ten hold about 12%. The specimen was peripheral blood, collected 70 to 72 weeks after starting pembrolizumab. The receptors were sampled from an adult with mismatch repair-deficient cancer.

V usage is TRBV11-3 and J usage is TRBJ2-6; TRBD2 is a possible D gene (6 bases). Germline V CDR1 and CDR2: SGHNT, YENEEA. CDR3 size: 18 residues. V was shortened by 5 bases and J by 0 bases, with 17 bases between the two germline ends. CDR3 region: CASSPLEGGISGANVLTF. The CDR3 nucleotides are TGTGCCAGCAGCCCCCTTGAAGGAGGGATCTCTGGGGCCAACGTCCTGACTTTC.

J is TRBJ2-5 and V is TRBV4-1; weak D call: TRBD1 (6 bases). The J call may be incorrect, as the DNA end agrees better with TRBJ2-7. The germline V gene has CDR1 MGHRA and CDR2 YSYEKL. The CDR3 is made up of 16 amino acids. CDR3 DNA: TGCGCCAGCAGCCCGGGAATAGGACAGAGTCCCTACGAGCAGTACTTC. It codes for CASSPGIGQSPYEQYF.

The chain employs TRBV21-1 and TRBJ2-3; the listed D gene, TRBD2, was not tested against the DNA. TRBV21-1 is a documented pseudogene. This CDR3 contains 16 residues. CDR3 DNA sequence: TGTGCCAGCAGCAAAGGTCTAGCGGGAGACACAGATACGCAGTATTTT. Protein: CASSKGLAGDTDTQYF.

This CDR3 reads CASSPARRSLETQYF. In DNA, the CDR3 is TGTGCCAGCTCACCAGCCCGGCGCTCCCTGGAGACCCAGTACTTC. V usage is TRBV18 and J usage is TRBJ2-5; D gene ambiguous. CDR1 is KGHSH and CDR2 is LQKENI in the germline V gene. The V end lost 2 bases, the J end lost 5 bases, and 15 bases lay between the germline ends. CDR3 length equals 15 residues.